The rows below give T cell receptor beta chains drawn from one sample of a study of Ad26.COV2.S vaccination and SARS-CoV-2 variants. Clones were read by immunoSEQ multiplex PCR, and TCRdb kept only the in-frame ones, dropping some. The sample gives about 480,000 clones, approximately 90% of which show up once; 9.5% to 15% is in the top ten. The sample in question was peripheral blood, obtained in a trial of Ad26.COV2.S vaccine versus placebo. All receptors come from a person between 18 and 59 years old who received the Ad26.COV2.S COVID-19 vaccine or a placebo. The CDR3 runs from the conserved cysteine through the conserved F or W. Each record gives: D gene, clone size, J gene, V gene, CDR3 protein, CDR3 DNA. The D gene is left open where the match is weak. Where a row states a size, it is once, few, many or the class of an expanded clone; other rows omit it.

d_gene: .
abundance: .
j_gene: TRBJ2-3
v_gene: TRBV5-4
CDR3aa: CASRDQRSSTDTQYF
CDR3nt: TGTGCCAGCAGGGATCAGAGATCTAGCACAGATACGCAGTATTTT

d_gene: TRBD1
abundance: .
j_gene: TRBJ2-3
v_gene: TRBV10-3
CDR3aa: CAISDRVGQTSTDTQYF
CDR3nt: TGTGCCATCAGTGATCGGGTGGGACAGACGAGCACAGATACGCAGTATTTT

d_gene: .
abundance: .
j_gene: TRBJ2-7
v_gene: TRBV7-3
CDR3aa: CASSRKGDYEQYF
CDR3nt: TGTGCCAGCAGCCGAAAAGGGGACTACGAGCAGTACTTC

d_gene: TRBD2
abundance: .
j_gene: TRBJ2-6
v_gene: TRBV3-1/TRBV3-2
CDR3aa: CASSTGRVGANVLTF
CDR3nt: TGTGCCAGCAGCACCGGGAGGGTTGGGGCCAACGTCCTGACTTTC

d_gene: .
abundance: .
j_gene: TRBJ1-6
v_gene: TRBV30
CDR3aa: CALKFGDRSPLHF
CDR3nt: TGTGCCTTAAAATTTGGGGATCGATCACCCCTCCACTTT

d_gene: TRBD1
abundance: few
j_gene: TRBJ1-5
v_gene: TRBV10-3
CDR3aa: CAISRTGDNQPQHF
CDR3nt: TGTGCCATCAGTCGGACAGGAGACAATCAGCCCCAGCATTTT

d_gene: .
abundance: .
j_gene: TRBJ1-1
v_gene: TRBV6-5
CDR3aa: CASSSEGSEAFF
CDR3nt: TGTGCCAGCAGTTCAGAAGGGTCTGAAGCTTTCTTT

d_gene: TRBD1
abundance: .
j_gene: TRBJ1-4
v_gene: TRBV7-2
CDR3aa: CASSEQGAGEKLFF
CDR3nt: TGTGCCAGCAGCGAACAGGGGGCGGGTGAAAAACTGTTTTTT

d_gene: TRBD1
abundance: .
j_gene: TRBJ2-2
v_gene: TRBV5-6
CDR3aa: CASSLVTGGTGELFF
CDR3nt: TGTGCCAGCAGCTTGGTGACAGGGGGCACCGGGGAGCTGTTTTTT

d_gene: TRBD1
abundance: .
j_gene: TRBJ2-7
v_gene: TRBV6-1
CDR3aa: CASGTIGGWYF
CDR3nt: TGTGCCAGCGGAACGATAGGGGGCTGGTACTTC

d_gene: .
abundance: .
j_gene: TRBJ2-1
v_gene: TRBV5-1
CDR3aa: CASSLSGEQFF
CDR3nt: TGCGCCAGCAGCTTGTCGGGTGAGCAGTTCTTC

d_gene: TRBD1
abundance: few
j_gene: TRBJ1-1
v_gene: TRBV10-1
CDR3aa: CASRTGQMNTEAFF
CDR3nt: TGCGCCAGCAGGACGGGACAGATGAACACTGAAGCTTTCTTT

d_gene: TRBD1
abundance: .
j_gene: TRBJ1-3
v_gene: TRBV18
CDR3aa: CASSPGQLSRSGNTIYF
CDR3nt: TGTGCCAGCTCACCGGGACAGCTGTCTCGCTCTGGAAACACCATATATTTT

d_gene: .
abundance: .
j_gene: TRBJ1-2
v_gene: TRBV5-1
CDR3aa: CASSLESFVGLFGYTF
CDR3nt: TGCGCCAGCAGCTTGGAATCTTTCGTGGGATTGTTTGGCTACACCTTC

d_gene: TRBD2
abundance: .
j_gene: TRBJ2-7
v_gene: TRBV2
CDR3aa: CASRTGTSAYEQYF
CDR3nt: TGTGCCAGCAGAACCGGGACTAGCGCATACGAGCAGTACTTC

d_gene: .
abundance: .
j_gene: TRBJ2-1
v_gene: TRBV6-5
CDR3aa: CASSYGSLGYNEQFF
CDR3nt: TGTGCCAGCAGTTATGGGTCACTTGGGTACAATGAGCAGTTCTTC

d_gene: .
abundance: .
j_gene: TRBJ1-6
v_gene: TRBV28
CDR3aa: CASSLPTVSSYNSPLHF
CDR3nt: TGTGCCAGCAGCCTCCCCACAGTGAGCTCCTATAATTCACCCCTCCACTTT

d_gene: .
abundance: .
j_gene: TRBJ1-2
v_gene: TRBV5-1
CDR3aa: CASSVGVSVGYTF
CDR3nt: TGCGCCAGCAGCGTAGGGGTGTCGGTAGGCTACACCTTC

d_gene: TRBD1
abundance: few
j_gene: TRBJ1-5
v_gene: TRBV19
CDR3aa: CASSSPTGAPNQPQHF
CDR3nt: TGTGCCAGTAGTTCTCCTACAGGGGCTCCCAATCAGCCCCAGCATTTT

d_gene: .
abundance: .
j_gene: TRBJ1-1
v_gene: TRBV11-2
CDR3aa: CASSFFGVAEAFF
CDR3nt: TGTGCCAGCAGCTTTTTTGGGGTTGCTGAAGCTTTCTTT

d_gene: .
abundance: .
j_gene: TRBJ2-1
v_gene: TRBV13
CDR3aa: CASSSRDFSYNEQFF
CDR3nt: TGTGCCAGCAGTTCCCGGGACTTCTCCTACAATGAGCAGTTCTTC

d_gene: .
abundance: .
j_gene: TRBJ1-4
v_gene: TRBV14
CDR3aa: CASSQATGLREKLFF
CDR3nt: TGTGCCAGCAGCCAAGCGACGGGGTTACGGGAAAAACTGTTTTTT

d_gene: .
abundance: .
j_gene: TRBJ1-1
v_gene: TRBV27
CDR3aa: CASSFGDGQKSFF
CDR3nt: TGTGCCAGCAGTTTTGGAGACGGACAGAAATCTTTCTTT

d_gene: TRBD2
abundance: .
j_gene: TRBJ2-1
v_gene: TRBV12-3/TRBV12-4
CDR3aa: CASSLGLGFEQFF
CDR3nt: TGTGCCAGCAGTTTGGGACTAGGATTTGAGCAGTTCTTC